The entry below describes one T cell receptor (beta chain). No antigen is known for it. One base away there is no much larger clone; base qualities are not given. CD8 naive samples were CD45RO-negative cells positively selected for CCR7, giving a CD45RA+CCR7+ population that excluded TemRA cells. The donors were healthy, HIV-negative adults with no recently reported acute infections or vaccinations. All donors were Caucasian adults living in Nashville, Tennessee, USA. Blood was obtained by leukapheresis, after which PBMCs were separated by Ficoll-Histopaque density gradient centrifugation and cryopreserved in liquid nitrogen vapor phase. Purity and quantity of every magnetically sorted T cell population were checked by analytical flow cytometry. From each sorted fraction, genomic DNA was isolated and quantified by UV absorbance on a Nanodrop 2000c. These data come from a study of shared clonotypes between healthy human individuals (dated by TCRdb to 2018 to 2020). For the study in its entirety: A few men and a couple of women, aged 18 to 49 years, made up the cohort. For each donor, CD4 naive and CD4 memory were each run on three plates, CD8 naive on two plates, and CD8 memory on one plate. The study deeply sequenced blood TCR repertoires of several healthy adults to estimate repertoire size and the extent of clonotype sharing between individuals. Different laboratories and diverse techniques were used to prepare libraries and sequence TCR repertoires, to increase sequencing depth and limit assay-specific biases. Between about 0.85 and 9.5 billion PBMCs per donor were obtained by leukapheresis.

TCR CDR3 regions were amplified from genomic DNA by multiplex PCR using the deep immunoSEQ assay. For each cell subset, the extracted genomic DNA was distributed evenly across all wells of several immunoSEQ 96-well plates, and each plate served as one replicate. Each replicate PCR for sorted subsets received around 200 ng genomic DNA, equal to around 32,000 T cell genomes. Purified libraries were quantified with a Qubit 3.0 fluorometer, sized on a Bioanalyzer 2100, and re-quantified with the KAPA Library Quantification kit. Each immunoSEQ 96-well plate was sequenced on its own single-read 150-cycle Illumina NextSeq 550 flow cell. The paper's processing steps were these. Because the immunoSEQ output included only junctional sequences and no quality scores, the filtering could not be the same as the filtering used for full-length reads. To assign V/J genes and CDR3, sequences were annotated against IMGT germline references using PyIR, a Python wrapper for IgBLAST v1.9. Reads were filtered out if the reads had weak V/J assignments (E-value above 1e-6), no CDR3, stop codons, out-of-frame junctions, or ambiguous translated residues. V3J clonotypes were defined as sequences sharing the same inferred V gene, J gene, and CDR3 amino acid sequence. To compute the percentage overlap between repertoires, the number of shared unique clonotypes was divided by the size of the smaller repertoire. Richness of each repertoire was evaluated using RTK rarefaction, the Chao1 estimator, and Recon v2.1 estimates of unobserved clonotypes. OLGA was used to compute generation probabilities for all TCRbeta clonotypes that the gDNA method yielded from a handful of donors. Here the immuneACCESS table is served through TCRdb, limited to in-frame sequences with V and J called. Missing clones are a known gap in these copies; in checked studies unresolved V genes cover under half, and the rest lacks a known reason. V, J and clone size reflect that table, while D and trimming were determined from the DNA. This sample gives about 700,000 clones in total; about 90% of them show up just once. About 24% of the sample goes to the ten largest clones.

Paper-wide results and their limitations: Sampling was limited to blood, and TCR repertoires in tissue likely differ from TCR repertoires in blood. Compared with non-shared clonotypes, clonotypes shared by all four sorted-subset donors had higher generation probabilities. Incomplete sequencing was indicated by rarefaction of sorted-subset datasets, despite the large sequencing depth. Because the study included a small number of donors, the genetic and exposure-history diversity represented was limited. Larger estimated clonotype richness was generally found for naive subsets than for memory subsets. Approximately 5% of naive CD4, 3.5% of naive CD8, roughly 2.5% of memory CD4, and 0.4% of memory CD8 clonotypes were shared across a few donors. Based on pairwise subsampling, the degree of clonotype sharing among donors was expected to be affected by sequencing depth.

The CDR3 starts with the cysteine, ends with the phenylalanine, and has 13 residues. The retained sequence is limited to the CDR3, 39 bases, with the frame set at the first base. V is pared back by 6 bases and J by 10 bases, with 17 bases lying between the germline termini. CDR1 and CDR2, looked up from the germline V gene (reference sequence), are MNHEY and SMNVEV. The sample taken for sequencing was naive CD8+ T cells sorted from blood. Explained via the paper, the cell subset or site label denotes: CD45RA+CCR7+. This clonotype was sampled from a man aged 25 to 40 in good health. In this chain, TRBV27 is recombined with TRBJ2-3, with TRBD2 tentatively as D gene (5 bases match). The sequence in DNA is TGTGCCAGCAGCGACAATTACGGGGAATCGCAGTATTTT. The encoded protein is CASSDNYGESQYF.